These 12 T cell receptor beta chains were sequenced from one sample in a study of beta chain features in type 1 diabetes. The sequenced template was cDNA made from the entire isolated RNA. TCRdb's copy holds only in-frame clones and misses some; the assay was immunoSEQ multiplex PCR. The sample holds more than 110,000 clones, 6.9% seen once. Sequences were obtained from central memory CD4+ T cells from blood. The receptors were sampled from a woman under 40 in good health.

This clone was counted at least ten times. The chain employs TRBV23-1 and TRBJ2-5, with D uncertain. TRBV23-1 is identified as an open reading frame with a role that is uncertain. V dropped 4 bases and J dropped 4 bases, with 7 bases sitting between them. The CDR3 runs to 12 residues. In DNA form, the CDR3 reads TGCGCCAGCAGTCGCGCAGGAGAGACCCAGTACTTC. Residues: CASSRAGETQYF.

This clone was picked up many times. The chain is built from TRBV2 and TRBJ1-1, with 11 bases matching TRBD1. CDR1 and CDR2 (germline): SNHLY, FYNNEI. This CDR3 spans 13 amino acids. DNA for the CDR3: TGTGGAGGACAGGGGGCTTTGAACACTGAAGCTTTCTTT. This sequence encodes CGGQGALNTEAFF.

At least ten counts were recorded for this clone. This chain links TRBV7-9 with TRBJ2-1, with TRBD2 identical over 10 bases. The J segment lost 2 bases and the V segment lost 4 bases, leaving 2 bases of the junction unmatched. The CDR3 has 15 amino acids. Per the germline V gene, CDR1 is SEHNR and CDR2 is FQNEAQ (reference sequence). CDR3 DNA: TGTGCCAGCAGCTCTAGCGGGAGCCCCTACAATGAGCAGTTCTTC. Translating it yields CASSSSGSPYNEQFF.

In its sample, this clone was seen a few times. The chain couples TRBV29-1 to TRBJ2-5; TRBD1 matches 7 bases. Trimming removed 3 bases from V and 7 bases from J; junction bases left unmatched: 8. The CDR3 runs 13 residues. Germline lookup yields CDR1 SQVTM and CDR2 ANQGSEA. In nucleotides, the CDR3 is TGCAGCGTTGACGACACAGGGGTGGTGACCCAGTACTTC. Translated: CSVDDTGVVTQYF.

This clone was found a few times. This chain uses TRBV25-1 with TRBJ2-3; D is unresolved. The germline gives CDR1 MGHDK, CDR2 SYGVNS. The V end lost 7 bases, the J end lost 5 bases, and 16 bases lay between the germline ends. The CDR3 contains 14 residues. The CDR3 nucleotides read TGTGCCAGCAATAATGATTACCACAGAGATACGCAGTATTTT. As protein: CASNNDYHRDTQYF.

CDR3 residues: CASSLNGRMTYNEQFF. CDR3 nucleotides: TGTGCCAGCAGCTTAAACGGGAGAATGACCTACAATGAGCAGTTCTTC. The chain combines TRBV11-1 with TRBJ2-1; D possibly corresponds to TRBD2 (6 bases). From germline, CDR1 is SGHAT and CDR2 FQDESV (reference sequence). The CDR3 length is 16 residues. Trimming took 2 bases from V and 2 from J, leaving 13 bases between them.

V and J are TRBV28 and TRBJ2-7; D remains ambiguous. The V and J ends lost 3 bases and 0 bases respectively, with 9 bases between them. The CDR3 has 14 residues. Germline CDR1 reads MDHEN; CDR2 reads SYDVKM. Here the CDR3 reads CASSLFRFSYEQYF. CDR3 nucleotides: TGTGCCAGCAGTTTGTTCAGGTTCTCCTACGAGCAGTACTTC.

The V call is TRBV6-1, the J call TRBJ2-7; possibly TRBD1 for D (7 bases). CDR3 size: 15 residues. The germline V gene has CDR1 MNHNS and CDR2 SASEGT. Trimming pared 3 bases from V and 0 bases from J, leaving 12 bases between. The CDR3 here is CASSEEQGGSYEQYF. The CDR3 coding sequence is TGTGCCAGCAGTGAGGAGCAGGGGGGCTCCTACGAGCAGTACTTC.

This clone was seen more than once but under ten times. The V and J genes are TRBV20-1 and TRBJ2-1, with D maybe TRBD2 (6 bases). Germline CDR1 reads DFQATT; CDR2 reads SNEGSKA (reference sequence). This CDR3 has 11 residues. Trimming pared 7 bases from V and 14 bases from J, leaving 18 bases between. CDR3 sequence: CSGWYSGVEFF. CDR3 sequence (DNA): TGCAGTGGGTGGTATTCGGGGGTGGAGTTCTTC.

CDR3 amino acids: CASSGSLAFEQFF. For the CDR3, the DNA is TGTGCCAGCAGCGGGTCGCTAGCATTTGAGCAGTTCTTC. The chain joins TRBV9 to TRBJ2-1; perhaps TRBD2 as D (5 bases). CDR3 length equals 13 residues. From germline, CDR1 is SGDLS and CDR2 YYNGEE. The V end lost 3 bases, the J end lost 9 bases, and 13 bases lay between the germline ends.

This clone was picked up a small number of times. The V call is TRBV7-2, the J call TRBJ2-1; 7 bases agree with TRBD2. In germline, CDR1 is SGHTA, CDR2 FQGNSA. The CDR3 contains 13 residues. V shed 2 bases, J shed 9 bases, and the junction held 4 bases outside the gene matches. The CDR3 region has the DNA TGTGCCAGCAGCTTAACTAGCGATCGTGAGCAGTTCTTC. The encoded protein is CASSLTSDREQFF.

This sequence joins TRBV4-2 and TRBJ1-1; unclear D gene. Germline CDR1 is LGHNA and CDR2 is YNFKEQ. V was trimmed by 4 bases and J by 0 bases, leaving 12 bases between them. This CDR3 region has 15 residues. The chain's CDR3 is CASSLEPGLNTEAFF. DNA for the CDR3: TGTGCCAGCAGCCTTGAACCGGGATTGAACACTGAAGCTTTCTTT.